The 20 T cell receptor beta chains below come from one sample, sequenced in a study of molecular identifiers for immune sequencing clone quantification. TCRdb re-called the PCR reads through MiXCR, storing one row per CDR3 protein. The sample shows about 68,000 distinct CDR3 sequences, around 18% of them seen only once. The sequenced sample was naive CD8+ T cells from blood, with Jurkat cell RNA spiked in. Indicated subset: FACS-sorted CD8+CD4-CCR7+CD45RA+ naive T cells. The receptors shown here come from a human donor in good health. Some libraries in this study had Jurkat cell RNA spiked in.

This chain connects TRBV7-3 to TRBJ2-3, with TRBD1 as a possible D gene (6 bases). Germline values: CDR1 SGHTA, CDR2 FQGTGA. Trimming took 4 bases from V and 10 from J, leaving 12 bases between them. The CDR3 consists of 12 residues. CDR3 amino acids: CASSWDRGSQYF. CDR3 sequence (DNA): TGTGCCAGCAGCTGGGATAGGGGGTCGCAGTATTTT.

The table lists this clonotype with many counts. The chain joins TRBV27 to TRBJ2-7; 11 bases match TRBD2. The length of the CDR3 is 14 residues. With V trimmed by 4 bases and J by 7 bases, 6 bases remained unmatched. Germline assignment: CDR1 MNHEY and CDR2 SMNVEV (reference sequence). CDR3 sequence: CASSSTSGSGEQYF. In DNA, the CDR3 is TGTGCCAGCAGTTCCACTAGCGGGAGCGGGGAGCAGTACTTC.

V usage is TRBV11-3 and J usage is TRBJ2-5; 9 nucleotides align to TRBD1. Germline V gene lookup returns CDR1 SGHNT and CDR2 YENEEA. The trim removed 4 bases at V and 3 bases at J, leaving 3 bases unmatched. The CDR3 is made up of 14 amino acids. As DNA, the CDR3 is TGTGCCAGCAGCTCTCGGGACAGGGAAGAGACCCAGTACTTC. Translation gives CASSSRDREETQYF.

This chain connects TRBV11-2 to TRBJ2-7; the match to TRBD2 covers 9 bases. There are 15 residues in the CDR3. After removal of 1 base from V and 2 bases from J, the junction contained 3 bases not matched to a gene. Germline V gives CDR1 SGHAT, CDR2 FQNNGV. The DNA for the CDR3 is TGTGCCAGCAGCTTAGGGGCTAGCGGGACCTACGAGCAGTACTTC. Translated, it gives CASSLGASGTYEQYF.

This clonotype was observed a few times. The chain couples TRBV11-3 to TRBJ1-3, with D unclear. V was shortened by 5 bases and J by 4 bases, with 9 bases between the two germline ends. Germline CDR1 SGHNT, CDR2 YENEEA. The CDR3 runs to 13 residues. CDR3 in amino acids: CASSGDSGNTIYF. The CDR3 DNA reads TGTGCCAGCAGCGGGGATTCCGGAAACACCATATATTTT.

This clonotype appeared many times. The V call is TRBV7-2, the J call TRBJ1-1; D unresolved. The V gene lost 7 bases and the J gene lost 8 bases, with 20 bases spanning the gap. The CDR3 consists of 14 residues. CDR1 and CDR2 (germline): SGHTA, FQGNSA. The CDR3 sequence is CASTWRQGRTEAFF. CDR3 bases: TGTGCCAGCACCTGGAGACAAGGACGGACCGAAGCTTTCTTT.

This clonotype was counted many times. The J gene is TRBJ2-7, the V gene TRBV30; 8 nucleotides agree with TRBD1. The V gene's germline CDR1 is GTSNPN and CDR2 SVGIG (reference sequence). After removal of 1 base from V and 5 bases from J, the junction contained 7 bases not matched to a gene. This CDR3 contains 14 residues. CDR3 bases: TGTGCCTGGAGTGAAGGACAGGGTTTCCACGAGCAGTACTTC. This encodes CAWSEGQGFHEQYF.

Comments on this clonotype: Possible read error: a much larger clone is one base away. The CDR3: CSVHSLAGEDNEQFF. The CDR3 bases are TGCAGCGTCCACTCCCTAGCGGGAGAGGACAATGAGCAGTTCTTC. The J gene is TRBJ2-1, the V gene TRBV29-1; 10 nucleotides align to TRBD2. Germline CDR1 reads SQVTM; CDR2 reads ANQGSEA. V shed 6 bases, J shed 5 bases, and the junction held 10 bases outside the gene matches. This CDR3 comprises 15 residues.

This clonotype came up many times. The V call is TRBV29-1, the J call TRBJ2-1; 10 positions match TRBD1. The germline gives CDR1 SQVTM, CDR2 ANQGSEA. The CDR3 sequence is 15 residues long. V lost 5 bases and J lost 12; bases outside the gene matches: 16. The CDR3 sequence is CSVRYRDRGYGGQFF. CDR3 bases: TGCAGCGTTCGATACCGGGACAGGGGTTACGGGGGGCAGTTCTTC.

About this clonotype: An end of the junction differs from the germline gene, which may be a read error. The CDR3, as DNA: TGCAGCGTGCCACCCGCCGGCTCTGGAAACACCATATATTTC. It yields the protein CSVPPAGSGNTIYF. The V call is TRBV29-1, the J call TRBJ1-3; no firm D call. This CDR3 has 14 residues. Germline lookup yields CDR1 SQVTM and CDR2 ANQGSEA.

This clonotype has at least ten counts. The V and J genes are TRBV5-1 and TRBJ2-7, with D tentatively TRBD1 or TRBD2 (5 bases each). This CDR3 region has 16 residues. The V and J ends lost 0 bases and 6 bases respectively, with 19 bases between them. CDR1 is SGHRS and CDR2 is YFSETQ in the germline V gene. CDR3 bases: TGCGCCAGCAGCTTGGCCTCGGGACCAGGTCGAGGCGAGCAGTACTTC. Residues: CASSLASGPGRGEQYF.

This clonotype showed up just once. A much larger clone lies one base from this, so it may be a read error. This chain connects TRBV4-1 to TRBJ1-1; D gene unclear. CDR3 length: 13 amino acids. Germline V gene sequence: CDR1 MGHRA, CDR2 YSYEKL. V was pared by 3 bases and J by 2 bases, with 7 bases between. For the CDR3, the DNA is TGCGCCAGCAGCCAGGGCCCTAACACTGAAGCTTTCTTT. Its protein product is CASSQGPNTEAFF.

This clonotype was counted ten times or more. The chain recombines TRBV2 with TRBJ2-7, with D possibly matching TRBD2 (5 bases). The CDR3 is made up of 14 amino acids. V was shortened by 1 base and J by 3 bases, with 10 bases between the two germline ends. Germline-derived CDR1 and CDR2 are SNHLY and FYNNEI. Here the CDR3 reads CASSEVMGDYEQYF. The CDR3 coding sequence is TGTGCCAGCAGTGAAGTGATGGGAGACTACGAGCAGTACTTC. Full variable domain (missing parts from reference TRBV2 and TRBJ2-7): EPEVTQTPSHQVTQMGQEVILRCVPISNHLYFYWYRQILGQKVEFLVSFYNNEISEKSEIFDDQFSVERPDGSNFTLKIRSTKLEDSAMYFCASSEVMGDYEQYFGPGTRLTVT.

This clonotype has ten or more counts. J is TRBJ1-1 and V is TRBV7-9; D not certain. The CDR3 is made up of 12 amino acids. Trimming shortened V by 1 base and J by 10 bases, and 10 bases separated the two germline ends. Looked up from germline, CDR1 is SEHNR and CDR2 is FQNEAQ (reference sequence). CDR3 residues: CASSLDWVAAFF. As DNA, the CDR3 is TGTGCCAGCAGCTTAGATTGGGTGGCAGCTTTCTTT.

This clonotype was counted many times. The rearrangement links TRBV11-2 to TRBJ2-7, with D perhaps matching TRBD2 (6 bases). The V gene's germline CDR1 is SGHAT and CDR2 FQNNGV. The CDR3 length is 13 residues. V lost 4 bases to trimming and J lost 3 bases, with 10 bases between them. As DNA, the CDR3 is TGTGCCAGCAGCTCGGGACTCCTCTACGAGCAGTACTTC. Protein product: CASSSGLLYEQYF.

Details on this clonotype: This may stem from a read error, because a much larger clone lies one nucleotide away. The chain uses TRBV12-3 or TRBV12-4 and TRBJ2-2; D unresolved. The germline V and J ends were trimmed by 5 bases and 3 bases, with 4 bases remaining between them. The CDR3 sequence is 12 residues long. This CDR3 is CASSADTGELFF. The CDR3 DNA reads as TGTGCCAGCAGTGCGGACACCGGGGAGCTGTTTTTT.

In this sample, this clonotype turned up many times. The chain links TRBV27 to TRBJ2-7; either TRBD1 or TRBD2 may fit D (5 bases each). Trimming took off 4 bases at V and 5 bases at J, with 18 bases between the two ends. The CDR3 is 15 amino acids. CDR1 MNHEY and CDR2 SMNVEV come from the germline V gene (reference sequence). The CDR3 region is CASSSGTGPMNEQYF. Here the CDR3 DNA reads TGTGCCAGCAGTTCCGGGACCGGGCCGATGAACGAGCAGTACTTC.

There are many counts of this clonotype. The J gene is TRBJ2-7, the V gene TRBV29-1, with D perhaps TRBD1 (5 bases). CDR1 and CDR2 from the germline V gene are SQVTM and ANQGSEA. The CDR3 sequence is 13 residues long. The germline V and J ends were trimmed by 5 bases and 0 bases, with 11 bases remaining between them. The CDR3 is CSVTTDTSYEQYF. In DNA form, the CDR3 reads TGCAGCGTTACAACGGACACCTCCTACGAGCAGTACTTC.

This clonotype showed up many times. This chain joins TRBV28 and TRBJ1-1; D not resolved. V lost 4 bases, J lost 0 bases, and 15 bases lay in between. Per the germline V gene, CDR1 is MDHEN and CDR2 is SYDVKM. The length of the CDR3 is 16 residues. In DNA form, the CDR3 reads TGTGCCAGCAGTTCCCCTTGGTTGGAGGTGAACACTGAAGCTTTCTTT. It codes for CASSSPWLEVNTEAFF.

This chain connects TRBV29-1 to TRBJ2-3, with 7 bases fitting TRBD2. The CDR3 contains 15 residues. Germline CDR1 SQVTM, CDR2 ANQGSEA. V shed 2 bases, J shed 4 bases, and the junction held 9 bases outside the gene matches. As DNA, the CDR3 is TGCAGCGTTGAATGGCGGGAGTCGGGCGCAGATACGCAGTATTTT. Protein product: CSVEWRESGADTQYF.